This entry concerns a single T cell receptor beta chain. As for the cDNA, it was generated by 5'RACE with 10-nucleotide random UMIs. TCRdb itself ran the 5' RACE reads through MiXCR, one entry per CDR3 protein. This sample carries roughly 55,000 distinct CDR3 sequences, roughly 17% of them seen once, and the ten largest clones take about 4.2%. Germline lookup yields CDR1 SGHAT and CDR2 FQDESV (reference sequence). Germline trimming cut 2 bases from V and 0 bases from J; bases unmatched to any gene: 4. The CDR3 runs 15 residues. Among the participants, healthy controls were blood bank volunteers in Maryland, USA. This entry is derived from a study of neurological immune-mediated disorders.

Sequencing was carried out using PBMCs. The receptor's source is a man aged 55 to 70 in good health. The chain links TRBV11-1 to TRBJ2-7; 7 bases are a match to TRBD2. The CDR3 here is CASSLLGGVSYEQYF. The CDR3 DNA reads TGTGCCAGCAGCTTACTTGGGGGGGTCTCCTACGAGCAGTACTTC.